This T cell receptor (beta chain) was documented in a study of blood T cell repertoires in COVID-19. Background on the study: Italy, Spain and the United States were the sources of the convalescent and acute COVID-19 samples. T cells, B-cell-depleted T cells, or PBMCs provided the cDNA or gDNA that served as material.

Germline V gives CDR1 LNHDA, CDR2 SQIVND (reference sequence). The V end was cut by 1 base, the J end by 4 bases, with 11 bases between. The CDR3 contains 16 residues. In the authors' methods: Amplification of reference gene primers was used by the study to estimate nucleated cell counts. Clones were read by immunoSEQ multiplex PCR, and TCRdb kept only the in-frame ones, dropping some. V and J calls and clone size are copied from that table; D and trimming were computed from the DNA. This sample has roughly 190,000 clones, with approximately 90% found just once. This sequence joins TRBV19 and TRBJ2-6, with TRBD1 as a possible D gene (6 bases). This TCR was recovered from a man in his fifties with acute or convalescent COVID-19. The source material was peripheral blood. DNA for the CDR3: TGTGCCAGTAGTATAGTTTGGGGGCTCGGGGCCAACGTCCTGACTTTC. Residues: CASSIVWGLGANVLTF.